These 2 T cell receptor beta chains were sequenced from one sample in a study of cytomegalovirus exposure and HLA in healthy donors. TCRdb keeps only in-frame clones here, not all; method: immunoSEQ multiplex PCR. The repertoire includes about 160,000 clones, nearly 90% of them detected once, and just over 4% sits in the top ten. The sample consisted of PBMCs. The receptors were gathered from a man younger than 30 in good health and CMV-seropositive.

The genes are TRBV5-1 and TRBJ2-1; 11 bases fit TRBD2. The CDR3 consists of 17 residues. The germline V gene has CDR1 SGHRS and CDR2 YFSETQ. V shed 0 bases and J 3 bases; nucleotides not matched to a gene: 5. The DNA of the CDR3 is TGCGCCAGCAGCTTGGACCTACTAGCGGGAGACTACAATGAGCAGTTCTTC. Its protein is CASSLDLLAGDYNEQFF.

The genes are TRBV7-9 and TRBJ2-7; 9 nucleotides line up with TRBD2. Trimming removed 5 bases from V and 7 bases from J; junction bases left unmatched: 9. The germline CDR1 and CDR2 sequences are SEHNR and FQNEAQ (reference sequence). There are 14 residues in the CDR3. The chain's CDR3 is CASSPRGGRGEQYF. The CDR3 region has the DNA TGTGCCAGCAGCCCACGGGGCGGGAGGGGGGAGCAGTACTTC.